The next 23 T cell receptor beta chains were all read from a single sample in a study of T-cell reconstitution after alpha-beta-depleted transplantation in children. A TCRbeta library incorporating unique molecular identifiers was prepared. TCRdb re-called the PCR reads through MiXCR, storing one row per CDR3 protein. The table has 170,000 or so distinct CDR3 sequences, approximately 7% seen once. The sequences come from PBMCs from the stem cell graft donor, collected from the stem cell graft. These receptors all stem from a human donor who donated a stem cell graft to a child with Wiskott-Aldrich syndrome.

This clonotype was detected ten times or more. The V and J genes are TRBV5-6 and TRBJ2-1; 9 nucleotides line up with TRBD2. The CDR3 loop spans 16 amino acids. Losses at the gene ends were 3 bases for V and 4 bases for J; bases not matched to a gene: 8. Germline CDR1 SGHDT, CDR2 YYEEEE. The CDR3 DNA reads TGTGCCAGCAGCTACGCCCTAGCGGGACCTTACAATGAGCAGTTCTTC. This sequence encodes CASSYALAGPYNEQFF.

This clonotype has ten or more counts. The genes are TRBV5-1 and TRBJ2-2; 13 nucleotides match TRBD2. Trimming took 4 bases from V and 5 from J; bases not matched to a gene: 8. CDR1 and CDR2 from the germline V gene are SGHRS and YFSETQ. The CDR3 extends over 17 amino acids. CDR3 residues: CASSATSGGSSTGELFF. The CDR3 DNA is TGCGCCAGCAGCGCGACTAGCGGGGGGTCGAGTACCGGGGAGCTGTTTTTT.

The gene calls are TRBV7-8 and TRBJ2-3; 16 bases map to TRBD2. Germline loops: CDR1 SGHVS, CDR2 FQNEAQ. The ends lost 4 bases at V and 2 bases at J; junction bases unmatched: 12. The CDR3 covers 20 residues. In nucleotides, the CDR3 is TGTGCCAGCAGCTCCGGGACTAGCGGGAGGGTCTTCCCTCTCACAGATACGCAGTATTTT. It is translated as CASSSGTSGRVFPLTDTQYF.

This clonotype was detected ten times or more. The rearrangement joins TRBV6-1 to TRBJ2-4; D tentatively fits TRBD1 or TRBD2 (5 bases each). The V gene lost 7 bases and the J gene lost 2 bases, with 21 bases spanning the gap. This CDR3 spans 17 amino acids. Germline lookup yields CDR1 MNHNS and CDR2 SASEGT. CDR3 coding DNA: TGTGCCAGCATTCCTACTTCGGGACCCTGGACCAAAAACATTCAGTACTTC. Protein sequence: CASIPTSGPWTKNIQYF.

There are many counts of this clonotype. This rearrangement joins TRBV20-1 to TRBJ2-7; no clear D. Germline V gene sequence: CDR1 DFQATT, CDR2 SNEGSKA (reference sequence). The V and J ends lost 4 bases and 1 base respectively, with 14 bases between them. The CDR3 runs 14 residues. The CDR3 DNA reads TGCAGTGCTACTGAGGCACGACCTTCCTACGAGCAGTACTTC. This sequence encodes CSATEARPSYEQYF.

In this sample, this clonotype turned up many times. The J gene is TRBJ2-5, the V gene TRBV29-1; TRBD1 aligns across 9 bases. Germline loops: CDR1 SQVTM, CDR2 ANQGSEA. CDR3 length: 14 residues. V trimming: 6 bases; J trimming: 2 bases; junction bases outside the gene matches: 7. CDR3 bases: TGCAGCGTAACGGACAGGGGAGGGCAAGAGACCCAGTACTTC. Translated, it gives CSVTDRGGQETQYF.

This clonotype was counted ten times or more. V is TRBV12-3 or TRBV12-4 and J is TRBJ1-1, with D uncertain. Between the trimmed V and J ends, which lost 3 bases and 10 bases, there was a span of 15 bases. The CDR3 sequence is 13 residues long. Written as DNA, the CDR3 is TGTGCCAGCAGTTTCGGTCCCCTTTCGGCAGCTTTCTTT. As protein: CASSFGPLSAAFF.

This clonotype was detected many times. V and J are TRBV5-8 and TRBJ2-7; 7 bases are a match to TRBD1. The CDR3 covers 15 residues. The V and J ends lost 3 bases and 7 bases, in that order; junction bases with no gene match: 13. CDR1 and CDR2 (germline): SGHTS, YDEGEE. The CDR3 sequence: CASSSVGTVAREQYF. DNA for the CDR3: TGTGCCAGCAGCTCAGTCGGGACAGTGGCAAGGGAGCAGTACTTC.

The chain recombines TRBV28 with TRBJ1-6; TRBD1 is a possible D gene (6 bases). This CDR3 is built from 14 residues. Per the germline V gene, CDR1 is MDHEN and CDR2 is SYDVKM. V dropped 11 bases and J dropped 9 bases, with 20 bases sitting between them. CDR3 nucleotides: TGTGCCTTCGCGGCTGGGGGCGCAGGTTCACCCCTCCACTTT. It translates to CAFAAGGAGSPLHF. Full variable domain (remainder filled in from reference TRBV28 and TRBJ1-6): DVKVTQSSRYLVKRTGEKVFLECVQDMDHENMFWYRQDPGLGLRLIYFSYDVKMKEKGDIPEGYSVSREKKERFSLILESASTNQTSMYLCAFAAGGAGSPLHFGNGTRLTVT.

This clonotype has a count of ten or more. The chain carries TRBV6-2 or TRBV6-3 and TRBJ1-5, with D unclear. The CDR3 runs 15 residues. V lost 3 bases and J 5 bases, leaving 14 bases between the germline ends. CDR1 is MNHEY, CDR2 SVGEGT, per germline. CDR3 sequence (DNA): TGTGCCAGCAGTTATTGGCCTAATCCAGATCAGCCCCAGCATTTT. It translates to CASSYWPNPDQPQHF.

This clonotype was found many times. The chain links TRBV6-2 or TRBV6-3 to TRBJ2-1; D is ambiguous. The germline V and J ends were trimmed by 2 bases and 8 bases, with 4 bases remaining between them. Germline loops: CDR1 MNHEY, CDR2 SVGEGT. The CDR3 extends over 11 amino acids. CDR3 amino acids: CASSYGHEQFF. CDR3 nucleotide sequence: TGTGCCAGCAGTTACGGCCATGAGCAGTTCTTC.

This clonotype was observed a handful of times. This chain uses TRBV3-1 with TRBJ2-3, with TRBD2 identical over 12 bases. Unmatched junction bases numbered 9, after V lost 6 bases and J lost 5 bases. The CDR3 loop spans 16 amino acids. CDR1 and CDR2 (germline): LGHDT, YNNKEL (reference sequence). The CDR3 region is CASSRVASGGGDTQYF. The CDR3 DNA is TGTGCCAGCAGTCGGGTGGCTAGCGGGGGGGGAGATACGCAGTATTTT.

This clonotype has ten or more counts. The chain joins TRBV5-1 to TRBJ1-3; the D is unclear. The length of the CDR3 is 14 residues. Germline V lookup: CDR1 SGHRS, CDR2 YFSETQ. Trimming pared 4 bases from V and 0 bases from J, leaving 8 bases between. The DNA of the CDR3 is TGCGCCAGCAGCAATCACACCTCTGGAAACACCATATATTTT. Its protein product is CASSNHTSGNTIYF.

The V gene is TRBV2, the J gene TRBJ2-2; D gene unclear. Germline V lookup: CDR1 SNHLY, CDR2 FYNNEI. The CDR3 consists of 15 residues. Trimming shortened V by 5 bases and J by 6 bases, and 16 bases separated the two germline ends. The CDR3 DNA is TGTGCCAGCAGTCCCGCAGGAGTTGGGGCCGGGGAGCTGTTTTTT. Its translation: CASSPAGVGAGELFF.

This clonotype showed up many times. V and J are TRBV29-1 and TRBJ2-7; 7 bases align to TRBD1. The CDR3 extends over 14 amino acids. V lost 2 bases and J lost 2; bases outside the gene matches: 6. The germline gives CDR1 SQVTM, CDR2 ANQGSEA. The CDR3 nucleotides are TGCAGCGTTGAATTAACAGGGGTTCCCTACGAGCAGTACTTC. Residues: CSVELTGVPYEQYF.

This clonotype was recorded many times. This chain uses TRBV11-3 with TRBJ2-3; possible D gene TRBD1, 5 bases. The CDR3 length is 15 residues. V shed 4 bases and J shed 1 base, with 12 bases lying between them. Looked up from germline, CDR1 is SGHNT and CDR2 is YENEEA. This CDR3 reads CASSSRTRGTDTQYF. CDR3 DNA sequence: TGTGCCAGCAGCTCTAGGACAAGGGGCACAGATACGCAGTATTTT.

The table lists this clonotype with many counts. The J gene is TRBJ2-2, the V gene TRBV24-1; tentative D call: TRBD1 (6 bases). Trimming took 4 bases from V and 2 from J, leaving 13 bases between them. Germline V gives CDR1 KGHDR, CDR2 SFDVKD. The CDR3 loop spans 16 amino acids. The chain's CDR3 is CATSEHRVVNTGELFF. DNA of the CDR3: TGTGCCACCAGTGAGCACAGGGTAGTCAACACCGGGGAGCTGTTTTTT.

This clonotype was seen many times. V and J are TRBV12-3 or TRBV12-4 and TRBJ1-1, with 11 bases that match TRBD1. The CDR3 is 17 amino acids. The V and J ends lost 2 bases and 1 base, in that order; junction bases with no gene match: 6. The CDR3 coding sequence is TGTGCCAGCAGTTTAAGGACAGGGGGCGAGGGGAACACTGAAGCTTTCTTT. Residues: CASSLRTGGEGNTEAFF.

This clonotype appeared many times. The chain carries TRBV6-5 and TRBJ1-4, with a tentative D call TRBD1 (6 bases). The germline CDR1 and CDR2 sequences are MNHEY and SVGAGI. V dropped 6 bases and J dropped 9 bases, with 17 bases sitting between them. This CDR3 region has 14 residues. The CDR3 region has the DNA TGTGCCAGCAGCTCCCGGACAGCTAGTCAAAAACTGTTTTTT. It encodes CASSSRTASQKLFF.

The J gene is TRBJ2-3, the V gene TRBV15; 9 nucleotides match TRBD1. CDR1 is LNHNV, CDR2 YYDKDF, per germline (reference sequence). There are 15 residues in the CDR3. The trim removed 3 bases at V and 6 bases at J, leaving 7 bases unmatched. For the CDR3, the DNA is TGTGCCACCAGCAGGAAGGACAGGGGTCGGGATACGCAGTATTTT. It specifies CATSRKDRGRDTQYF.

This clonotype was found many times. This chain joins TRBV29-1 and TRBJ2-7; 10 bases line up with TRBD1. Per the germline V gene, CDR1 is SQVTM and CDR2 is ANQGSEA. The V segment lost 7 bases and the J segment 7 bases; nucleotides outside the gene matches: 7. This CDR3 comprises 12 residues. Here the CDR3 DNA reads TGCAGCGCCAGGACAGGGGGAGAAGAGCAGTACTTC. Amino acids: CSARTGGEEQYF.

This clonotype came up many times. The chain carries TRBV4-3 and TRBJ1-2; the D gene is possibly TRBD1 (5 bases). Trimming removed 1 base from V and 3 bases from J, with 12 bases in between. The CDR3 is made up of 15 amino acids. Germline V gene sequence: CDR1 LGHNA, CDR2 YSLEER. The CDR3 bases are TGCGCCAGCAGCCAAGCAGTACGGGGGGACTATGGCTACACCTTC. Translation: CASSQAVRGDYGYTF.

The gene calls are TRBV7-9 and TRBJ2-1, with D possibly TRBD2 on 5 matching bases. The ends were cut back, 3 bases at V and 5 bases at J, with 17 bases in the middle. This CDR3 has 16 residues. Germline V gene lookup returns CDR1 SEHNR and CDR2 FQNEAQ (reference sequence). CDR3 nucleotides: TGTGCCAGCAGCTTCCTTCTTTGGCGGGTCAACAATGAGCAGTTCTTC. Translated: CASSFLLWRVNNEQFF.